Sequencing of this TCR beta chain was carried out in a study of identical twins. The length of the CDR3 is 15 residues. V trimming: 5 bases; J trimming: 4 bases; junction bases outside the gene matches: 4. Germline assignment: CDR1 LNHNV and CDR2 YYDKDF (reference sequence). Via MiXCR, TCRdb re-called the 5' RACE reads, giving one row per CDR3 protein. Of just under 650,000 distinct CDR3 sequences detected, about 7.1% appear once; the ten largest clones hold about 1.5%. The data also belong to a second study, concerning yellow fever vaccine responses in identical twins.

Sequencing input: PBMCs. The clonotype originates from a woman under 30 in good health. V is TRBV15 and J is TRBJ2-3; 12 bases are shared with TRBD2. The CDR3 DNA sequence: TGTGCCACCAGCCCTCGGACTAGCGGGGCAGATACGCAGTATTTT. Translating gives CATSPRTSGADTQYF.